These T cell receptor beta chains were read from a single sample in a study of shared clonotypes between healthy human individuals. Produced via immunoSEQ multiplex PCR; TCRdb's table is partial and in-frame only. Seen here are fewer than 3 million clones, about nine tenths observed once, and the top ten hold about 0.41%. Sequencing input: naive CD4+ T cells from PBMCs. These receptor sequences come from a man aged 18 to 35 in good health. Some clones in this sample may be carry-over from other donors' samples. Each CDR3 is given with its conserved first and last residue. Each record gives: V gene, J gene, clone size, D gene, CDR3 protein, CDR3 DNA. D genes are given only for firm matches. Rows give clone size only sometimes, using once, few, many, or a class for an expanded clone.

v_gene: TRBV5-1
j_gene: TRBJ2-7
abundance: NA
d_gene: TRBD2
CDR3aa: CASSPGVGAGDFEQYF
CDR3nt: TGCGCCAGCAGCCCGGGGGTGGGAGCGGGAGACTTCGAGCAGTACTTC

v_gene: TRBV6-5
j_gene: TRBJ2-2
abundance: once
d_gene: NA
CDR3aa: CASSYSDQNTGELFF
CDR3nt: TGTGCCAGCAGTTACTCGGACCAAAACACCGGGGAGCTGTTTTTT

v_gene: TRBV5-4
j_gene: TRBJ1-1
abundance: once
d_gene: NA
CDR3aa: CASSLVGGGEAFF
CDR3nt: TGTGCCAGCAGCTTGGTGGGGGGCGGTGAAGCTTTCTTT

v_gene: TRBV4-1
j_gene: TRBJ1-5
abundance: once
d_gene: NA
CDR3aa: CASSGGSGWGNQPQHF
CDR3nt: TGCGCCAGCAGCGGAGGGTCAGGGTGGGGCAATCAGCCCCAGCATTTT

v_gene: TRBV10-2
j_gene: TRBJ2-7
abundance: NA
d_gene: TRBD2
CDR3aa: CASSRLAGIYEQYF
CDR3nt: TGCGCCAGCAGTAGGCTAGCGGGAATCTACGAGCAGTACTTC

v_gene: TRBV6-1
j_gene: TRBJ1-2
abundance: NA
d_gene: NA
CDR3aa: CASSAQGGLYGYTF
CDR3nt: TGTGCCAGCAGTGCGCAGGGAGGGTTATATGGCTACACCTTC

v_gene: TRBV9
j_gene: TRBJ2-7
abundance: NA
d_gene: TRBD2
CDR3aa: CASSVRLAGAEQYF
CDR3nt: TGTGCCAGCAGCGTTAGACTAGCGGGCGCCGAGCAGTACTTC

v_gene: TRBV5-4
j_gene: TRBJ2-7
abundance: NA
d_gene: TRBD2
CDR3aa: CASRAGLAGGPSGEQYF
CDR3nt: TGTGCCAGCCGCGCCGGCCTAGCGGGAGGGCCCTCTGGTGAGCAGTACTTC

v_gene: TRBV30
j_gene: TRBJ2-2
abundance: NA
d_gene: NA
CDR3aa: CAWTWGIGELFF
CDR3nt: TGTGCCTGGACTTGGGGAATCGGGGAGCTGTTTTTT

v_gene: TRBV5-1
j_gene: TRBJ1-1
abundance: NA
d_gene: NA
CDR3aa: CASSLQKVNTEAFF
CDR3nt: TGCGCCAGCAGCCTCCAAAAGGTGAACACTGAAGCTTTCTTT

v_gene: TRBV28
j_gene: TRBJ1-2
abundance: NA
d_gene: NA
CDR3aa: CATLWGRLNYGYTF
CDR3nt: TGTGCCACTCTTTGGGGCAGACTAAACTATGGCTACACCTTC

v_gene: TRBV15
j_gene: TRBJ2-4
abundance: few
d_gene: TRBD1
CDR3aa: CATSRGGTVENIQYF
CDR3nt: TGTGCCACCAGCAGAGGGGGGACAGTGGAAAACATTCAGTACTTC

v_gene: TRBV27
j_gene: TRBJ1-2
abundance: NA
d_gene: NA
CDR3aa: CASSFVGLQDGYTF
CDR3nt: TGTGCCAGCAGTTTCGTGGGACTGCAAGATGGCTACACCTTC

v_gene: TRBV11-1
j_gene: TRBJ1-3
abundance: NA
d_gene: NA
CDR3aa: CASSPSTYSGNTIYF
CDR3nt: TGTGCCAGCAGCCCGTCAACGTACTCTGGAAACACCATATATTTT

v_gene: TRBV2
j_gene: TRBJ2-2
abundance: NA
d_gene: NA
CDR3aa: CASSLRGELFF
CDR3nt: TGTGCCAGCAGTCTCCGCGGGGAGCTGTTTTTT

v_gene: TRBV4-1
j_gene: TRBJ2-5
abundance: NA
d_gene: NA
CDR3aa: CASSPDIWETQYF
CDR3nt: TGCGCCAGCAGCCCTGACATCTGGGAGACCCAGTACTTC

v_gene: TRBV5-1
j_gene: TRBJ2-1
abundance: NA
d_gene: NA
CDR3aa: CASSSTGTEQFF
CDR3nt: TGCGCCAGCAGCTCCACAGGGACTGAGCAGTTCTTC

v_gene: TRBV28
j_gene: TRBJ2-1
abundance: once
d_gene: NA
CDR3aa: CASTLDGMGEQFF
CDR3nt: TGTGCCAGCACCTTGGACGGGATGGGTGAGCAGTTCTTC

v_gene: TRBV30
j_gene: TRBJ2-6
abundance: NA
d_gene: NA
CDR3aa: CAWDRSSGANVLTF
CDR3nt: TGTGCCTGGGACAGGAGCTCTGGGGCCAACGTCCTGACTTTC

v_gene: TRBV14
j_gene: TRBJ2-7
abundance: NA
d_gene: NA
CDR3aa: CASSGGGDEQYF
CDR3nt: TGTGCCAGCAGCGGAGGGGGCGACGAGCAGTACTTC

v_gene: TRBV19
j_gene: TRBJ2-2
abundance: NA
d_gene: TRBD2
CDR3aa: CATAGGRAGTGELFF
CDR3nt: TGTGCCACCGCGGGTGGGAGGGCCGGCACCGGGGAGCTGTTTTTT

v_gene: TRBV6-6
j_gene: TRBJ2-5
abundance: NA
d_gene: NA
CDR3aa: CASSYRKTRETQYF
CDR3nt: TGTGCCAGCAGTTACCGGAAGACGAGGGAGACCCAGTACTTC

v_gene: TRBV6-1
j_gene: TRBJ2-7
abundance: NA
d_gene: TRBD2
CDR3aa: CASRAGSGTSYEQYF
CDR3nt: TGTGCCAGCAGGGCGGGTAGCGGGACCTCCTACGAGCAGTACTTC

v_gene: TRBV7-2
j_gene: TRBJ2-3
abundance: NA
d_gene: NA
CDR3aa: CASRFPGTDTQYF
CDR3nt: TGTGCCAGCAGGTTCCCGGGCACAGATACGCAGTATTTT

v_gene: TRBV2
j_gene: TRBJ1-3
abundance: NA
d_gene: NA
CDR3aa: CASSEGPGNTIYF
CDR3nt: TGTGCCAGCAGTGAAGGTCCTGGAAACACCATATATTTT

v_gene: TRBV5-1
j_gene: TRBJ2-2
abundance: few
d_gene: NA
CDR3aa: CASSTANTGELFF
CDR3nt: TGCGCCAGCAGCACGGCAAACACCGGGGAGCTGTTTTTT

v_gene: TRBV6-5
j_gene: TRBJ2-2
abundance: NA
d_gene: NA
CDR3aa: CASSYPSGELFF
CDR3nt: TGTGCCAGCAGTTACCCTAGCGGGGAGCTGTTTTTT

v_gene: TRBV28
j_gene: TRBJ1-2
abundance: NA
d_gene: NA
CDR3aa: CASSSPGSQGYTF
CDR3nt: TGTGCCAGCAGTTCCCCAGGGAGCCAGGGCTACACCTTC

v_gene: TRBV7-9
j_gene: TRBJ1-6
abundance: NA
d_gene: NA
CDR3aa: CASSFTTGSGSTSPLHF
CDR3nt: TGTGCCAGCAGCTTTACCACAGGAAGCGGCTCGACTTCACCCCTCCACTTT

v_gene: TRBV5-1
j_gene: TRBJ2-2
abundance: once
d_gene: NA
CDR3aa: CASSDWNTGELFF
CDR3nt: TGCGCCAGCAGTGATTGGAACACCGGGGAGCTGTTTTTT

v_gene: TRBV7-3
j_gene: TRBJ2-1
abundance: NA
d_gene: NA
CDR3aa: CASSLTLSGGANNEQFF
CDR3nt: TGTGCCAGCAGCTTAACGTTAAGCGGCGGAGCTAACAATGAGCAGTTCTTC

v_gene: TRBV27
j_gene: TRBJ2-2
abundance: NA
d_gene: NA
CDR3aa: CASSLRSAGELFF
CDR3nt: TGTGCCAGCAGTTTACGCAGTGCCGGGGAGCTGTTTTTT

v_gene: TRBV6-1
j_gene: TRBJ2-5
abundance: NA
d_gene: TRBD1
CDR3aa: CASIPQGSWETQYF
CDR3nt: TGTGCCAGCATCCCACAGGGGAGCTGGGAGACCCAGTACTTC

v_gene: TRBV21-1
j_gene: TRBJ2-7
abundance: NA
d_gene: NA
CDR3aa: CVHQTEGTPLFGEQYF
CDR3nt: TGTGTCCATCAGACAGAGGGGACTCCACTGTTTGGCGAGCAGTACTTC

v_gene: TRBV28
j_gene: TRBJ1-5
abundance: once
d_gene: NA
CDR3aa: CASRSGIRNQPQHF
CDR3nt: TGTGCCAGCCGTTCGGGAATACGCAATCAGCCCCAGCATTTT

v_gene: TRBV18
j_gene: TRBJ2-1
abundance: few
d_gene: NA
CDR3aa: CASSPTPGTYNEQFF
CDR3nt: TGTGCCAGCTCTCCAACACCGGGGACGTACAATGAGCAGTTCTTC

v_gene: TRBV7-3
j_gene: TRBJ2-1
abundance: once
d_gene: TRBD2
CDR3aa: CASSRRLAEGNEQFF
CDR3nt: TGTGCCAGCAGCCGAAGGCTAGCGGAAGGTAATGAGCAGTTCTTC

v_gene: TRBV19
j_gene: TRBJ2-3
abundance: once
d_gene: TRBD2
CDR3aa: CASRPTSGSTDTQYF
CDR3nt: TGTGCCAGTAGACCAACTAGCGGCAGCACAGATACGCAGTATTTT

v_gene: TRBV29-1
j_gene: TRBJ2-7
abundance: NA
d_gene: TRBD1
CDR3aa: CSVGSGQGVHEQYF
CDR3nt: TGCAGCGTTGGAAGCGGACAGGGGGTCCACGAGCAGTACTTC

v_gene: TRBV2
j_gene: TRBJ2-2
abundance: NA
d_gene: NA
CDR3aa: CASRPTRVGELFF
CDR3nt: TGTGCCAGCAGACCCACTAGGGTCGGGGAGCTGTTTTTT